These T cell receptor beta chains were read from a single sample in a study of cytomegalovirus exposure and HLA in healthy donors. The data were produced by immunoSEQ multiplex PCR, yet TCRdb's version contains in-frame clones alone and is incomplete. The top ten clones hold about an eighth of a sample with fewer than 85,000 clones, about three quarters of them seen once. Sequenced input: PBMCs. These receptors all stem from a woman in her forties in good health and CMV-seropositive. Each CDR3 is given without its conserved first and last residue.

V | CDR3
TRBV29-1 | SVVQSYGYT
TRBV5-1 | ASRDRGWVSHRPEAF
TRBV4-1 | ASSQGPSGSYNEQF
TRBV29-1 | SAMTGEETQY
TRBV7-9 | ASSLAVAVSDTEAF
TRBV6-1 | ASSKQGNEAF
TRBV5-6 | ASSLGHADTQY
TRBV7-9 | STEDSGTEAF
TRBV2 | ASRALYEQY
TRBV6-4 | ASSDNGDTQY
TRBV27 | ASRQTGELNQPQH
TRBV29-1 | SVAVQTYEQY
TRBV4-2 | ASSQADSPLH
TRBV23-1 | ASSQSGRQGINYGYT